The 14 T cell receptor beta chains below come from one sample, sequenced in a study of identical twins. TCRdb re-derived calls from the 5' RACE reads in MiXCR, one entry per CDR3 protein. The sample includes about 810,000 distinct CDR3 sequences, around 12% seen only once; the top ten take roughly 1.6%. This sample was shared with a second study, whose subject was yellow fever vaccine responses in identical twins.

The sample comprised PBMCs. The receptors shown here come from a woman aged 18-30 years in good health.

This clonotype was seen a few times. The genes are TRBV7-9 and TRBJ2-3, with TRBD2 identical over 11 bases. The CDR3 is 16 amino acids. V lost 5 bases, J lost 4 bases, and 8 bases stayed unmatched. Germline V CDR1 and CDR2: SEHNR, FQNEAQ (reference sequence). The CDR3 coding sequence is TGTGCCAGCAGCCCCGGGACTAGCGGATTCTCAGATACGCAGTATTTT. This translates into CASSPGTSGFSDTQYF.

This clonotype was counted between two and nine times. This chain links TRBV5-1 with TRBJ1-1; the match to TRBD1 covers 9 bases. Germline loops: CDR1 SGHRS, CDR2 YFSETQ. This CDR3 is built from 15 residues. Trimming took 4 bases from V and 7 from J; bases not matched to a gene: 11. The CDR3 here is CASSVIQGAGYEAFF. The CDR3, as DNA: TGCGCCAGCAGCGTAATACAGGGGGCCGGCTATGAAGCTTTCTTT.

This clonotype was seen a few times. This chain uses TRBV7-9 with TRBJ1-6, with 8 bases matching TRBD1. The V segment lost 5 bases and the J segment 9 bases; nucleotides outside the gene matches: 12. Germline V gives CDR1 SEHNR, CDR2 FQNEAQ (reference sequence). This CDR3 is built from 16 residues. The CDR3 DNA reads as TGTGCCAGCAGCCCGGCCGCGACAGGGGTTTTTTCACCCCTCCACTTT. Translation: CASSPAATGVFSPLHF.

This clonotype was found many times. The V gene is TRBV12-3 or TRBV12-4, the J gene TRBJ2-3; 8 bases are shared with TRBD1. The CDR3 has 11 amino acids. V gave up 6 bases and J gave up 10 bases; unmatched junction bases: 3. The CDR3 loop reads CASRDRGPQYF. The DNA of the CDR3 is TGTGCCAGCAGAGACAGGGGTCCGCAGTATTTT.

This clonotype was counted a few times. V and J are TRBV6-4 and TRBJ1-2; D uncertain. Germline loops: CDR1 MRHNA, CDR2 SNTAGT. Trimming took 3 bases from V and 5 from J, leaving 10 bases between them. This CDR3 spans 13 amino acids. In nucleotides, the CDR3 is TGTGCCAGCAGTGATAACGGCGCTTATGGCTACACCTTC. Its protein is CASSDNGAYGYTF.

The chain links TRBV18 to TRBJ2-3; D unresolved. Germline-derived CDR1 and CDR2 are KGHSH and LQKENI. The CDR3 loop spans 16 amino acids. Trimming took off 1 base at V and 0 bases at J, with 11 bases between the two ends. As DNA, the CDR3 is TGTGCCAGCTCACCACTTGGGTCAGGCAGCACAGATACGCAGTATTTT. Its protein is CASSPLGSGSTDTQYF.

This rearrangement joins TRBV10-3 to TRBJ2-1, with a tentative D call TRBD2 (6 bases). This CDR3 is built from 14 residues. V was pared by 3 bases and J by 5 bases, with 11 bases between. CDR1 and CDR2 from the germline V gene are ENHRY and SYGVKD. The CDR3, as DNA: TGTGCCATCAGTGAAAGGACTATCGACAATGAGCAGTTCTTC. Amino acids: CAISERTIDNEQFF.

This clonotype has a handful of counts. This chain connects TRBV2 to TRBJ2-7, with D possibly being TRBD1 (5 bases). Germline CDR1 is SNHLY and CDR2 is FYNNEI. Trimming stripped 2 bases from V and 6 bases from J, with 8 bases between. The CDR3 extends over 12 amino acids. Written as DNA, the CDR3 is TGTGCCAGCAGTGAACCGCAGGGCGAGCAGTACGTC. This encodes CASSEPQGEQYV.

The chain has TRBV7-2 and TRBJ2-7; D uncertain. Germline CDR1 is SGHTA and CDR2 is FQGNSA. The CDR3 runs 15 residues. The V end lost 5 bases, the J end lost 7 bases, and 21 bases lay between the germline ends. DNA of the CDR3: TGTGCCAGCAGCCTTCCGGAAAATGAAGCGAGGGAGCAGTACTTC. Encoded protein: CASSLPENEAREQYF. The full variable domain, in which reference TRBV7-2 and TRBJ2-7 provide the parts outside the CDR3, is GAGVSQSPSNKVTEKGKDVELRCDPISGHTALYWYRQSLGQGLEFLIYFQGNSAPDKSGLPSDRFSAERTGGSVSTLTIQRTQQEDSAVYLCASSLPENEAREQYFGPGTRLTVT.

In this sample, this clonotype turned up a few times. The rearrangement uses TRBV2 and TRBJ2-5, with TRBD1 matching over 7 bases. From germline, CDR1 is SNHLY and CDR2 FYNNEI. CDR3 length: 15 amino acids. V shed 4 bases, J shed 2 bases, and the junction held 7 bases outside the gene matches. CDR3 residues: CASSVFPRGQETQYF. The CDR3 DNA follows: TGTGCCAGCAGTGTTTTCCCCAGGGGGCAAGAGACCCAGTACTTC.

J is TRBJ2-7 and V is TRBV6-1; 14 bases align to TRBD2. Germline lookup yields CDR1 MNHNS and CDR2 SASEGT. The J segment lost 0 bases and the V segment lost 8 bases, leaving 6 bases of the junction unmatched. The CDR3 contains 16 residues. The CDR3 bases are TGTGCCAGCGGGAGACTAGCGGGAGGGAGCTCCTACGAGCAGTACTTC. This encodes CASGRLAGGSSYEQYF.

This clonotype was detected only a few times. The chain couples TRBV4-2 to TRBJ2-5, with 7 bases lining up with TRBD1. Losses at the gene ends were 0 bases for V and 3 bases for J; bases not matched to a gene: 4. Germline V gene data show CDR1 as LGHNA and CDR2 as YNFKEQ. The CDR3 totals 15 residues. CDR3 sequence reads: CASSQDDRVEETQYF. CDR3 in DNA: TGTGCCAGCAGCCAAGATGACAGGGTGGAAGAGACCCAGTACTTC.

The chain has TRBV7-9 and TRBJ1-1; TRBD1 agrees at 9 bases. The trim removed 5 bases at V and 2 bases at J, leaving 6 bases unmatched. CDR1 and CDR2 from the germline V gene are SEHNR and FQNEAQ (reference sequence). The CDR3 length is 15 residues. DNA for the CDR3: TGTGCCAGCAGCCCCATACAGGGGGCAAACACTGAAGCTTTCTTT. Translated, it gives CASSPIQGANTEAFF.

This clonotype occurred a few times. The gene calls are TRBV7-8 and TRBJ2-5, with D possibly being TRBD1 (6 bases). Germline CDR1 SGHVS, CDR2 FQNEAQ. The V and J ends lost 4 bases and 4 bases respectively, with 10 bases between them. This CDR3 region has 13 residues. The CDR3 DNA sequence: TGTGCCAGCAGCTCCCGGACAGCAGAGACCCAGTACTTC. This codes for CASSSRTAETQYF.